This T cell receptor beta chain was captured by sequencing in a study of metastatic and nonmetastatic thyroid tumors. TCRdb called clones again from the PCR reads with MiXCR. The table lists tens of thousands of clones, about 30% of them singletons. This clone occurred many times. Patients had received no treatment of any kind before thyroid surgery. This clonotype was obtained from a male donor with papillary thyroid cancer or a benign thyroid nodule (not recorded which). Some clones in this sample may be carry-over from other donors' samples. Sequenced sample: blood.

CDR3 loop: CASISGGNPPLHF. The CDR3 region has the DNA TGTGCCAGCATATCCGGGGGGAATCCACCCCTCCACTTT. The chain carries TRBV28 and TRBJ1-6; maybe TRBD1 (5 bases). Germline loops: CDR1 MDHEN, CDR2 SYDVKM. The ends were cut back, 7 bases at V and 11 bases at J, with 15 bases in the middle. CDR3 size: 13 residues.